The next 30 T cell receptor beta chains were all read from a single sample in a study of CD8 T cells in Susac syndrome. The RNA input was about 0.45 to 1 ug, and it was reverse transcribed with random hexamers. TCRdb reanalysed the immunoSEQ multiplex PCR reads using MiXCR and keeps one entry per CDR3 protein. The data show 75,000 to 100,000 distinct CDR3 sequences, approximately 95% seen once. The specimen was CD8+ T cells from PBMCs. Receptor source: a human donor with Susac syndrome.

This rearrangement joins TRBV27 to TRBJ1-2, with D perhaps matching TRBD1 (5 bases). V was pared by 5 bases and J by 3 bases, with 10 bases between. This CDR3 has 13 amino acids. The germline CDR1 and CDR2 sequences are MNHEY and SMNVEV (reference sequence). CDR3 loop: CASSAIGDYGYTF. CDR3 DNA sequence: TGTGCCAGCAGTGCAATAGGGGACTATGGCTACACCTTC.

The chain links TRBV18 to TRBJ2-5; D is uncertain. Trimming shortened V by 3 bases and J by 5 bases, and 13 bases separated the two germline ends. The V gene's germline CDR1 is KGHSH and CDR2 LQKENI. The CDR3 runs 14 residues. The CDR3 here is CASSPETRLETQYF. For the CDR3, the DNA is TGTGCCAGCTCACCCGAGACCAGGCTGGAGACCCAGTACTTC.

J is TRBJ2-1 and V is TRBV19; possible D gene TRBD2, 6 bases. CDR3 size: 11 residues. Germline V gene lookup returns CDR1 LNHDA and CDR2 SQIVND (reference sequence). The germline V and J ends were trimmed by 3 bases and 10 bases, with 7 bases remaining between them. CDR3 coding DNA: TGTGCCAGTAGTATCGGGAGAGAGCAGTTCTTC. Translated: CASSIGREQFF. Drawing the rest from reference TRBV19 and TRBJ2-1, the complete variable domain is DGGITQSPKYLFRKEGQNVTLSCEQNLNHDAMYWYRQDPGQGLRLIYYSQIVNDFQKGDIAEGYSVSREKKESFPLTVTSAQKNPTAFYLCASSIGREQFFGPGTRLTVL.

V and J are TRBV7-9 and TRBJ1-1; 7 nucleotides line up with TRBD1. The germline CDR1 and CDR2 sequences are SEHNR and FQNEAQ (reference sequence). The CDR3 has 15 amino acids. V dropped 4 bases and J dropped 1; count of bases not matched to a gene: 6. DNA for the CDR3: TGTGCCAGCAGCTGGCTGGGACAGACGAACACTGAAGCTTTCTTT. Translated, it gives CASSWLGQTNTEAFF.

The CDR3 reads CASSSGTGRLTGELFF. Written as DNA, the CDR3 is TGTGCCAGCAGCTCCGGGACAGGGCGGCTGACCGGGGAGCTGTTTTTT. The chain uses TRBV7-8 and TRBJ2-2; 9 bases are a match to TRBD1. Germline V gene lookup returns CDR1 SGHVS and CDR2 FQNEAQ. CDR3 length equals 16 residues. J was trimmed by 5 bases and V by 4 bases; bases with no gene match: 8.

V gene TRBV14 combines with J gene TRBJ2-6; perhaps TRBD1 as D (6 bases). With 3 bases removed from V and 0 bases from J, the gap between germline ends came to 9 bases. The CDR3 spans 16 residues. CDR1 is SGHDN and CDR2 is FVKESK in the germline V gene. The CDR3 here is CASSHWTDSGANVLTF. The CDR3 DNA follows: TGTGCCAGCAGCCACTGGACAGACTCTGGGGCCAACGTCCTGACTTTC.

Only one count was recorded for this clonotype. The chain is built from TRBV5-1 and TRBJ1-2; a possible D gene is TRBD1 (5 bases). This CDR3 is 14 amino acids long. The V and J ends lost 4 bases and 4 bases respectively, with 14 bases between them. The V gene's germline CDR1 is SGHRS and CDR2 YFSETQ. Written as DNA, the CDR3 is TGCGCCAGCAGCCCCGGGGGTGTCGGCTATGGCTACACCTTC. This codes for CASSPGGVGYGYTF.

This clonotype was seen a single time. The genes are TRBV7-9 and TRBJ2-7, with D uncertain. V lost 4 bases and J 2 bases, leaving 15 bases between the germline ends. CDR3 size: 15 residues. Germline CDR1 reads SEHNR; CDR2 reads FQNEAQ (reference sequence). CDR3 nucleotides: TGTGCCAGCAGCTCCGTATCGGGTGTTCCCTACGAGCAGTACTTC. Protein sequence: CASSSVSGVPYEQYF.

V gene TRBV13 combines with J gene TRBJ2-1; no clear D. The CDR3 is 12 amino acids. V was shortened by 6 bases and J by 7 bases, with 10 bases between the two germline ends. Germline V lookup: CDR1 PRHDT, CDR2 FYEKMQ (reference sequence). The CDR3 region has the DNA TGTGCCAGCAGTCCCAGTCTTAATGAGCAGTTCTTC. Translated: CASSPSLNEQFF.

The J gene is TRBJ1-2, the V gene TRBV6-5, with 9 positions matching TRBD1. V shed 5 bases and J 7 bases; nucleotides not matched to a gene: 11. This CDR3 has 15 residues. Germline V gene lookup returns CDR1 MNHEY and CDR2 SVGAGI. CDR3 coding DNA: TGTGCCAGCAGTCTCGGACAGGGGTATAGGAGTGGCTACACCTTC. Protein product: CASSLGQGYRSGYTF.

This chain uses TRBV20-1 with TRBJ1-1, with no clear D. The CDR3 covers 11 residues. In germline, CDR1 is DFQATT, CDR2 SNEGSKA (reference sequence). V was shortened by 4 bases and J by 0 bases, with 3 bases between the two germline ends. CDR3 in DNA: TGCAGTGCTAACATGAACACTGAAGCTTTCTTT. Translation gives CSANMNTEAFF.

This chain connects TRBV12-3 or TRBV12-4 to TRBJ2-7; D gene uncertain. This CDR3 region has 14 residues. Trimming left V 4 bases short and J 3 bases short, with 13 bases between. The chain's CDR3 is CASSSTDRLYEQYF. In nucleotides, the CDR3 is TGTGCCAGCAGTTCTACCGACCGGCTCTACGAGCAGTACTTC.

The CDR3 DNA reads as TGTGCCACACTGCGGACAGGGTCTGGGAATGAGCAGTTCTTC. Translating gives CATLRTGSGNEQFF. V is TRBV2 and J is TRBJ2-1; 8 bases line up with TRBD1. The CDR3 runs 14 residues. The V segment lost 10 bases and the J segment 7 bases; nucleotides outside the gene matches: 12. CDR1 and CDR2 from the germline V gene are SNHLY and FYNNEI.

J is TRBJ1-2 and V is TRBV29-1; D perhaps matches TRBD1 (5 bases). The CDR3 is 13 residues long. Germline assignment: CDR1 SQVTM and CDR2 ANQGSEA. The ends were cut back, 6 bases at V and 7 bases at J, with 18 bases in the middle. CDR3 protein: CSVSGLPGGGYTF. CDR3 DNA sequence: TGCAGCGTGTCAGGGTTGCCGGGGGGTGGCTACACCTTC.

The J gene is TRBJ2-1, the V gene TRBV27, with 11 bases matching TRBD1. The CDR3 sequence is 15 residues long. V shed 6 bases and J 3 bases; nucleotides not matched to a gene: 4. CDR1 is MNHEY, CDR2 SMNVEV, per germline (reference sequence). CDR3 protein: CASRPGTGGYNEQFF. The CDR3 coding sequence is TGTGCCAGCAGACCCGGGACAGGGGGCTACAATGAGCAGTTCTTC.

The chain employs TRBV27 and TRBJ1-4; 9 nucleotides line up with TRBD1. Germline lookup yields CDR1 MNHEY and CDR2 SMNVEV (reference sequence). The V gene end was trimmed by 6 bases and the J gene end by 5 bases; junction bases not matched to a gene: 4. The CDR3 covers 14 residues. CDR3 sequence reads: CASRTGTGNEKLFF. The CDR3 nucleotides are TGTGCCAGCAGGACCGGGACAGGGAATGAAAAACTGTTTTTT.

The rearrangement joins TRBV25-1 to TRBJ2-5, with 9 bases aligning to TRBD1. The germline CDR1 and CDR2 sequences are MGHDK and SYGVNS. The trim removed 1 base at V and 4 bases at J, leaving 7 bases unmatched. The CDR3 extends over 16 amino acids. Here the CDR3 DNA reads TGTGCCAGCAGTGAATGGGGGACAGGGTGGGCAGAGACCCAGTACTTC. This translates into CASSEWGTGWAETQYF.

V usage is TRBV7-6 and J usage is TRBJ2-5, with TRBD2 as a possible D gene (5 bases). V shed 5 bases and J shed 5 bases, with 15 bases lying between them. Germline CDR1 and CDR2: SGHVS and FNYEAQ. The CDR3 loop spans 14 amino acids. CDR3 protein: CASSLSIGVETQYF. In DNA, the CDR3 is TGTGCCAGCAGCCTGTCTATCGGGGTGGAGACCCAGTACTTC.

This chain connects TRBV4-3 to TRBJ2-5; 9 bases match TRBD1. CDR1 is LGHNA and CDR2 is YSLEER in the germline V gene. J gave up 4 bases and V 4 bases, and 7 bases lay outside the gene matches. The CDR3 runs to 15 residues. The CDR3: CASSPTGGSGETQYF. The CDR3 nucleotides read TGCGCCAGCAGCCCTACAGGGGGCAGCGGAGAGACCCAGTACTTC.

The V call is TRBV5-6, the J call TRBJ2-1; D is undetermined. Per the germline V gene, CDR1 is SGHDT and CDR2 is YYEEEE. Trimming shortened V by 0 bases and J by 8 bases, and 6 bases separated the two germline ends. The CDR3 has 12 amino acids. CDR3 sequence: CASSLGSDEQFF. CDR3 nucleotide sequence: TGTGCCAGCAGCTTGGGGTCGGATGAGCAGTTCTTC.

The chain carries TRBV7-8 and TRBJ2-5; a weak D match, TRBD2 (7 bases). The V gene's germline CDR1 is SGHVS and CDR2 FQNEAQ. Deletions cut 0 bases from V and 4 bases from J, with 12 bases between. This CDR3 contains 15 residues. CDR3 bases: TGTGCCAGCAGCTTAGCGGGGGGGGGCGGAGAGACCCAGTACTTC. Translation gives CASSLAGGGGETQYF.

DNA for the CDR3: TGCAGCGTTCGAGGGACGGACACCTACGAGCAGTACTTC. Translated: CSVRGTDTYEQYF. V is TRBV29-1 and J is TRBJ2-7; D could derive from TRBD1 or TRBD2 (5 bases each). The CDR3 consists of 13 residues. The V end lost 5 bases, the J end lost 2 bases, and 13 bases lay between the germline ends. Per the germline V gene, CDR1 is SQVTM and CDR2 is ANQGSEA.

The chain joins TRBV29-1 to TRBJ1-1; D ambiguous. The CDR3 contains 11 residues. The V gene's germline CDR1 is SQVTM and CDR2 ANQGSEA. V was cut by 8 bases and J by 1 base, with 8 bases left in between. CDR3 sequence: CSTEGNTEAFF. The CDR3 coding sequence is TGCAGCACTGAGGGGAACACTGAAGCTTTCTTT.

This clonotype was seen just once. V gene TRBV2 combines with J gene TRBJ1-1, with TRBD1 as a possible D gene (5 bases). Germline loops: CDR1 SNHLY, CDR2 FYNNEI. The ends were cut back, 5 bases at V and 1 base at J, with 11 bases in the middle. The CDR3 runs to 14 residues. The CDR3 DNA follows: TGTGCCAGCAGTCAACTCGGGGGGAACACTGAAGCTTTCTTT. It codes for CASSQLGGNTEAFF.

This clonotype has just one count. The CDR3: CASGGSSPDTQYF. The CDR3 nucleotides read TGTGCCAGCGGGGGCAGCTCCCCCGATACGCAGTATTTT. The J gene is TRBJ2-3, the V gene TRBV13; D may be TRBD1 (6 bases). The germline V gene encodes CDR1 PRHDT and CDR2 FYEKMQ (reference sequence). The CDR3 runs 13 residues. Trimming cost V 8 bases and J 6 bases, with 15 bases left between them.

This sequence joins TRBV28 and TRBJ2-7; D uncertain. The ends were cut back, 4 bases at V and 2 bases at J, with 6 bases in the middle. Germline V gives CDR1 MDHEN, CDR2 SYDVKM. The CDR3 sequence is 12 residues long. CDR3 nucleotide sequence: TGTGCCAGCAGTTCCCTACCCTACGAGCAGTACTTC. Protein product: CASSSLPYEQYF.

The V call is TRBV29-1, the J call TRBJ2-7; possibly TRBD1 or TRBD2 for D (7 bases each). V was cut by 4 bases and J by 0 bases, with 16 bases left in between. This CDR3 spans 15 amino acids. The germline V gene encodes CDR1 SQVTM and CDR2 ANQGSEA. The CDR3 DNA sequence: TGCAGCGTTGGGGGCGGGGGACAGAGCTCCTACGAGCAGTACTTC. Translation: CSVGGGGQSSYEQYF.

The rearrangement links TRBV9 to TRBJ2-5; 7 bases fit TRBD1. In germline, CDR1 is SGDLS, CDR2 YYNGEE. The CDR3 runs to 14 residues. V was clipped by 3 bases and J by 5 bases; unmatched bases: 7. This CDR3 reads CASSEEGAIETQYF. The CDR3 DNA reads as TGTGCCAGCAGCGAAGAGGGGGCAATTGAGACCCAGTACTTC.

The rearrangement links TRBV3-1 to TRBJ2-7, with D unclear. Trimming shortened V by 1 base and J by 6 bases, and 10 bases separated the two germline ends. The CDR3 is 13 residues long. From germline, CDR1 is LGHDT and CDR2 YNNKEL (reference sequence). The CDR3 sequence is CASSQVRSSEQYF. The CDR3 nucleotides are TGTGCCAGCAGCCAAGTCCGCAGTTCCGAGCAGTACTTC.

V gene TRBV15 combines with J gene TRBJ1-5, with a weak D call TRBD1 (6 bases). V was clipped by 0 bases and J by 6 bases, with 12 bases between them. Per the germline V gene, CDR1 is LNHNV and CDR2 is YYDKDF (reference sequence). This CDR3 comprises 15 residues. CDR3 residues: CATSRDTGTGQPQHF. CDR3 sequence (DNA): TGTGCCACCAGCAGAGATACAGGGACGGGTCAGCCCCAGCATTTT.